This is a list of T cell receptor beta chains from one sample in a study of T cell responses to AZD1222 COVID-19 vaccine. Some clones are missing from TCRdb's copy, which holds only in-frame ones; the method was immunoSEQ multiplex PCR. The table records about 31,000 clones, more than 75% of them present only once. This specimen was peripheral blood, taken 28 days after the second AZD1222 dose. The receptors derive from an adult who received the AZD1222 COVID-19 vaccine. Both conserved end residues are part of each CDR3. A D gene is named only where the DNA matches it firmly. Rows give clone size only sometimes, using once, few, many, or a class for an expanded clone.

d_gene	abundance	v_gene	j_gene	CDR3nt	CDR3aa
TRBD1	.	TRBV5-5	TRBJ1-1	TGTGCCAGCAGAGCCGACAGGGTGGTTGAAGCTTTCTTT	CASRADRVVEAFF
.	.	TRBV30	TRBJ2-3	TGTGCCTGGGTAGGGCAGGCCCGGACAGATACGCAGTATTTT	CAWVGQARTDTQYF
.	.	TRBV2	TRBJ1-6	TGTGCCAGCAGTGAAGGACGGTCGAATTCACCCCTCCACTTT	CASSEGRSNSPLHF
TRBD1	.	TRBV5-1	TRBJ2-7	TGCGCCAGCAGCTTGGGGACAGGGGGTAGCGAGCAGTACTTC	CASSLGTGGSEQYF
.	.	TRBV15	TRBJ1-3	TGTGCCACCAGCAGAGATAGTTGGACACTCTCTGGAAACACCATATATTTT	CATSRDSWTLSGNTIYF
.	.	TRBV19	TRBJ2-7	TGTGCCAGTAGTATTAACCCAACGGGAACCTACGAGCAGTACTTC	CASSINPTGTYEQYF
.	.	TRBV11-3	TRBJ1-2	TGTGCCAGCAGCTCCATCAATGTAAGGTCCAACTATGGCTACACCTTC	CASSSINVRSNYGYTF
TRBD2	.	TRBV24-1	TRBJ2-1	TGTGCCACCAGTGATGACACTAGCGGGCGCTACAATGAGCAGTTCTTC	CATSDDTSGRYNEQFF
.	.	TRBV4-3	TRBJ1-6	TGCGCCAGCAGCCAAGCAAGGGGACCCCTCCACTTT	CASSQARGPLHF
.	.	TRBV7-2	TRBJ1-5	TGTGCCAGCAGCTTAGTGTGGGGGAGCAATCAGCCCCAGCATTTT	CASSLVWGSNQPQHF
TRBD1	few	TRBV29-1	TRBJ1-2	TGCAGCGCCACGGGACAGGGGGCGCTTCAGGACGGCTACACCTTC	CSATGQGALQDGYTF
.	once	TRBV12-3/TRBV12-4	TRBJ2-1	TGTGCCAGCAGCCCACAATCGGATGAGCAGTTCTTC	CASSPQSDEQFF
TRBD2	.	TRBV11-2	TRBJ2-3	TGTGCCAGCAGCTTTTTAGAGCGGGGGGCGGTAGATACGCAGTATTTT	CASSFLERGAVDTQYF
.	.	TRBV6-2/TRBV6-3	TRBJ1-1	TGTGCCAGCAGTTTTGGGACAACTGAAGCTTTCTTT	CASSFGTTEAFF
.	.	TRBV20-1	TRBJ1-2	TGCAGTGCCCCCTTCGGGGGCTACACCTTC	CSAPFGGYTF
TRBD2	.	TRBV9	TRBJ2-3	TGTGCCAGCAGCGGGACTAGCGGGGGTACGACAGATACGCAGTATTTT	CASSGTSGGTTDTQYF
.	.	TRBV18	TRBJ1-2	TGTGCCAGCTCACCCGGTTCCCAGGGGAAGAGCTATGGCTACACCTTC	CASSPGSQGKSYGYTF
.	.	TRBV7-8	TRBJ1-2	TGTGCCAGCAGCCCTAACGCTAACTATGGCTACACCTTC	CASSPNANYGYTF
TRBD2	.	TRBV4-3	TRBJ2-1	TGCGCCAGCGCACGGGATAGCGGGGGCTTTAGCTCCTACAATGAGCAGTTCTTC	CASARDSGGFSSYNEQFF
TRBD1	.	TRBV4-1	TRBJ2-1	TGCGCCAGCAGTAACCCTCGGGACAGAGGCCTCAATGAGCAGTTCTTC	CASSNPRDRGLNEQFF
TRBD2	.	TRBV6-5	TRBJ2-7	TGTGCCAGCAGTTCGTCCGGGACTAGCGGTTCCTACGAGCAGTACTTC	CASSSSGTSGSYEQYF
.	.	TRBV27	TRBJ2-7	TGTGCCAGCAGTTTGGTAGCAGGACCGTACGAGCAGTACTTC	CASSLVAGPYEQYF
TRBD1	once	TRBV3-1/TRBV3-2	TRBJ2-7	TGTGCCAGCAGCCCCAACCAGGGGGCAGGGGTCTCCTACGAGCAGTACTTC	CASSPNQGAGVSYEQYF
TRBD2	.	TRBV24-1	TRBJ2-5	TGTGCCACCAGTGATGAAGCGGGGGGCCAAGAGACCCAGTACTTC	CATSDEAGGQETQYF
.	.	TRBV6-2/TRBV6-3	TRBJ1-5	TGTGCCAGCAGTTGGGTTGGCAATCAGCCCCAGCATTTT	CASSWVGNQPQHF
.	once	TRBV6-4	TRBJ2-3	TGTGCCAGCAGCACCCATGGGGCCGGCAGCACAGATACGCAGTATTTT	CASSTHGAGSTDTQYF
TRBD2	.	TRBV24-1	TRBJ2-2	TGTGCCACCAGTGATTCAACCGCGGGGGGGTCCCCGAACACCGGGGAGCTGTTTTTT	CATSDSTAGGSPNTGELFF
TRBD1	.	TRBV24-1	TRBJ1-2	TGTGCCACCAGTGGAACCGGGACAGGGGGGAACTATGGCTACACCTTC	CATSGTGTGGNYGYTF
.	.	TRBV7-9	TRBJ2-5	TGTGCCAGCAGCTTAAATGCCGGGGAGACCCAGTACTTC	CASSLNAGETQYF
.	.	TRBV10-3	TRBJ1-5	TGTGCCATCAGTGAGGGCAGAAATAGCAATCAGCCCCAGCATTTT	CAISEGRNSNQPQHF
TRBD1	once	TRBV5-5	TRBJ1-3	TGTGCCAGCAGCCTGGGACAGACTTTAAACACCATATATTTT	CASSLGQTLNTIYF
TRBD1	.	TRBV16	TRBJ1-5	TGTGCCAGCAGCCAATCGAGGGACAGGGACCAGCATTTT	CASSQSRDRDQHF
.	.	TRBV24-1	TRBJ2-7	TGTGCCACCAGTGATTCGCCGGGACCGAAGTACTTC	CATSDSPGPKYF
TRBD1	.	TRBV6-2/TRBV6-3	TRBJ2-1	TGTGCCAGCAGTCGAGGACGGACAGGGGTTAGTGAGCAGTTCTTC	CASSRGRTGVSEQFF
TRBD1	.	TRBV18	TRBJ1-4	TGTGCCAGCTCTCTGGACAGGGGTAATGAAAAACTGTTTTTT	CASSLDRGNEKLFF
.	.	TRBV2	TRBJ2-1	TGTGCCAGCAGTGAAAGGAAGGCAGGTCACAATGAGCAGTTCTTC	CASSERKAGHNEQFF
TRBD1	.	TRBV14	TRBJ2-3	TGTGCCAGCAGCCAGTACAGGGGGCTCAGCACAGATACGCAGTATTTT	CASSQYRGLSTDTQYF
TRBD2	.	TRBV19	TRBJ2-5	TGTGCCAGTAGTATAGGAGGCGGGGGGGTTAAAGAGACCCAGTACTTC	CASSIGGGGVKETQYF
.	.	TRBV2	TRBJ1-5	TGTGCCAGCAGTGCCTCAGGATCCAATCAGCCCCAGCATTTT	CASSASGSNQPQHF
TRBD1	.	TRBV7-2	TRBJ1-2	TGTGCCAGCAGCCCTGACAGGGGTTGGTATGGCTACACCTTC	CASSPDRGWYGYTF
TRBD2	.	TRBV5-1	TRBJ2-1	TGCGCCAGCAGCAAACCGGGACTAGCGGTGGGTGAGCAGTTCTTC	CASSKPGLAVGEQFF
TRBD1	.	TRBV27	TRBJ1-4	TGTGCCAGCAGATTATTATACAGGGGATCTAATGAAAAACTGTTTTTT	CASRLLYRGSNEKLFF
TRBD1	.	TRBV7-8	TRBJ1-5	TGTGCCAGCAGCTTGGGACAGGGGTATAGCAATCAGCCCCAGCATTTT	CASSLGQGYSNQPQHF
TRBD2	.	TRBV3-1/TRBV3-2	TRBJ2-5	TGTGCCAGCAGCAACGGGGGGGCAGAGACCCAGTACTTC	CASSNGGAETQYF
.	.	TRBV19	TRBJ2-1	TGTGCCAGTAGAAGGGGGGGGTACTCCTACAATGAGCAGTTCTTC	CASRRGGYSYNEQFF
.	.	TRBV11-2	TRBJ2-7	TGTGCCAGCAGCCCCAGGTTTTCGGGCTCTTACGAGCAGTACTTC	CASSPRFSGSYEQYF
TRBD2	.	TRBV5-1	TRBJ2-3	TGCGCCAGCAGCTTGGCCGCGGGGGGCACAGATACGCAGTATTTT	CASSLAAGGTDTQYF
.	.	TRBV7-2	TRBJ2-5	TGTGCCAGCAGCTTATCGGCCGAAGAGACCCAGTACTTC	CASSLSAEETQYF
.	.	TRBV7-9	TRBJ1-1	TGTGCCAGCAGTCCCCATGAAGCTTTCTTT	CASSPHEAFF
.	.	TRBV6-5	TRBJ1-5	TGTGCCAGCAGTTACTCGGGAGGCTGGGGATCTCAGCCCCAGCATTTT	CASSYSGGWGSQPQHF
TRBD2	few	TRBV3-1/TRBV3-2	TRBJ2-3	TGTGCCAGCAGCCCCGGCGGGGGGGCGCAGTATTTT	CASSPGGGAQYF
.	once	TRBV30	TRBJ2-3	TGTGCCTGCGGGGTTAGGGATACGCAGTATTTT	CACGVRDTQYF
TRBD1	few	TRBV11-2	TRBJ1-1	TGTGCCAGCAGCTTTCAGGACAGGAGGACCACTGAAGCTTTCTTT	CASSFQDRRTTEAFF
.	.	TRBV5-1	TRBJ2-7	TGCGCCAGCAGTCTTACCCTCTCTGAGGAGCAGTACTTC	CASSLTLSEEQYF
.	.	TRBV11-1	TRBJ1-6	TGTGCCGGGTCGAGGGACTTCTCCTATAATTCACCCCTCCACTTT	CAGSRDFSYNSPLHF